This T cell receptor (beta chain) was observed in a study of molecular identifiers for immune sequencing clone quantification. This clonotype has at least ten counts. The ends were cut back, 1 base at V and 3 bases at J, with 10 bases in the middle. The germline gives CDR1 SQVTM, CDR2 ANQGSEA. The CDR3 consists of 13 residues. Preparation of naive CD8 libraries involved roughly 19,000 to 1,100,000 sorted cells and 10%, 30% or 50% RNA. CD8+CD4-CCR7+CD45RA+ cells were sorted as naive CD8 T cells. Bulk TCR libraries used previously described methods and listed TCR primers. TCRdb passed the PCR reads through MiXCR, listing each CDR3 protein once. The table records 50,000 to 70,000 distinct CDR3 sequences, roughly 18% of them present only once.

This rearrangement joins TRBV29-1 to TRBJ2-7; tentative D call: TRBD1 (7 bases). The sequence was obtained from a human donor in good health. Some libraries in this study had Jurkat cell RNA spiked in. The sequenced material came from naive CD8+ T cells from blood, with Jurkat cell RNA spiked in. Subset in this sample: FACS-sorted CD8+CD4-CCR7+CD45RA+ naive T cells. This CDR3 is CSVEGRDSYEQYF. The CDR3 coding sequence is TGCAGCGTTGAAGGGCGGGACAGCTACGAGCAGTACTTC.